Listed below are T cell receptor beta chains from one sample, sequenced in a study of vaccination effects on CD4 cells after COVID-19. No antigen has been assigned to these receptors. Some clones are missing from TCRdb's copy, which holds only in-frame ones; the method was immunoSEQ multiplex PCR. The sample consists of tens of thousands of clones, less than 75% of them appearing once. The sample was CD4+ T cells from PBMCs cultured without peptide, taken after COVID-19 vaccination. These receptors all come from a human donor who received a COVID-19 vaccine. CDR3s include the opening cysteine and the closing phenylalanine or tryptophan. D genes are given only for firm matches. The listing skips clone size in some rows; elsewhere it reads once, few, many or a size class.

J gene,D gene,V gene,clone size,CDR3 protein,CDR3 DNA
TRBJ2-3,-,TRBV5-1,-,CASSFQGGSTDTQYF,TGCGCCAGCAGCTTTCAAGGGGGTAGCACAGATACGCAGTATTTT
TRBJ1-2,-,TRBV6-5,-,CASSYSSGQFYGYTF,TGTGCCAGCAGTTACTCTTCAGGACAGTTCTATGGCTACACCTTC
TRBJ2-3,-,TRBV5-6,once,CASSLWQEDGTQYF,TGTGCCAGCAGCTTGTGGCAGGAGGACGGTACGCAGTATTTT
TRBJ1-3,-,TRBV10-2,-,CASKEASGNTIYF,TGCGCCAGCAAGGAAGCCTCTGGAAACACCATATATTTT
TRBJ1-2,-,TRBV2,-,CASSGRGAGYGYTF,TGTGCCAGCAGCGGCCGGGGGGCGGGCTATGGCTACACCTTC
TRBJ1-3,-,TRBV28,-,CASSFHSADSGNTIYF,TGTGCCAGCAGTTTTCACAGCGCCGACTCTGGAAACACCATATATTTT
TRBJ2-4,-,TRBV19,-,CASSNLQGIQYF,TGTGCCAGTAGTAATCTCCAAGGCATTCAGTACTTC
TRBJ1-5,-,TRBV15,-,CATSRDWGDQPQHF,TGTGCCACCAGCAGAGATTGGGGCGATCAGCCCCAGCATTTT
TRBJ2-1,-,TRBV11-2,few,CASSFRGAGPSSYNEQFF,TGTGCCAGCAGCTTCAGGGGAGCGGGGCCCTCCTCCTACAATGAGCAGTTCTTC
TRBJ1-3,-,TRBV4-1,-,CASSPVGPGNTIYF,TGCGCCAGCAGCCCCGTAGGGCCGGGAAACACCATATATTTT
TRBJ1-1,TRBD1,TRBV5-1,few,CASSWRGQGANTEAFF,TGCGCCAGCAGCTGGAGGGGACAGGGCGCAAACACTGAAGCTTTCTTT
TRBJ1-3,TRBD1,TRBV7-9,-,CASSSGQGAQGNTIYF,TGTGCCAGCAGCTCGGGACAGGGGGCTCAAGGAAACACCATATATTTT